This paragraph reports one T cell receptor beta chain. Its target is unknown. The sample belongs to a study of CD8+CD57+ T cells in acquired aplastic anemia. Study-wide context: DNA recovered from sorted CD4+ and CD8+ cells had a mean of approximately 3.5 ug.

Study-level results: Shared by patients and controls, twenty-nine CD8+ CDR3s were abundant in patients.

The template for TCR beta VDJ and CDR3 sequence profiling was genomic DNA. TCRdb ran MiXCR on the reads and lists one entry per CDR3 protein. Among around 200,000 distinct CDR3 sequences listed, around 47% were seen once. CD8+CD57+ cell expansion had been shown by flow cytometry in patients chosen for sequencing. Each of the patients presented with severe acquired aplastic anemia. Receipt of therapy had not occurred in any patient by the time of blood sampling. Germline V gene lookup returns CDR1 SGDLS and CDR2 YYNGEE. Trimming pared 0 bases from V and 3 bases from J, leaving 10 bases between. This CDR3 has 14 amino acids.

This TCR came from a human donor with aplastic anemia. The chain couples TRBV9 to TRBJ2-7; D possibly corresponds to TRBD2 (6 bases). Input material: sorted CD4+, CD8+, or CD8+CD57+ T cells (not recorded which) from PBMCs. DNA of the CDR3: TGTGCCAGCAGCGTAGGGTGGGGAGGCTACGAGCAGTACTTC. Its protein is CASSVGWGGYEQYF.